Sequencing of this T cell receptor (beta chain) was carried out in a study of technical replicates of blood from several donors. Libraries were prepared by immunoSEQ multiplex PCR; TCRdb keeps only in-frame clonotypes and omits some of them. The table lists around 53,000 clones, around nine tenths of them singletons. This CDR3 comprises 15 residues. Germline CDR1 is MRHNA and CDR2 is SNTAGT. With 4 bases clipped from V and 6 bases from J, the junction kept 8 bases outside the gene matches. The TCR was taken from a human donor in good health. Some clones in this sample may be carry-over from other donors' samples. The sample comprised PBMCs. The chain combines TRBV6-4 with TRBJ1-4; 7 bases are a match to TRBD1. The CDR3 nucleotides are TGTGCCAGCAGTGGGGGACAGACTATCCATGAAAAACTGTTTTTT. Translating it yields CASSGGQTIHEKLFF.